This T cell receptor beta chain originates from a study of shared clonotypes between healthy human individuals. At the level of the study: Per-donor plates numbered three CD4 naive, three CD4 memory, two CD8 naive and one CD8 memory.

In regard to this clone: Antigen: not known.

With 4 bases clipped from V and 3 bases from J, the junction kept 7 bases outside the gene matches. CDR1 is MDHEN, CDR2 SYDVKM, per germline. This CDR3 has 15 residues. The study, taken as a whole, reports: Shared across several donors were around 5% of the naive CD4 clonotypes. Non-shared clonotypes displayed generation probabilities falling below those of clonotypes present in all four donors. What limited the represented genetic and exposure-history diversity was the small number of donors.

Some clones are missing from TCRdb's copy, which holds only in-frame ones; the method was immunoSEQ multiplex PCR. The sample has fewer than 3 million clones, 85% to 95% seen once. This chain connects TRBV28 to TRBJ2-5; 8 nucleotides agree with TRBD1. This sequence originates from a young man in good health. Some clones in this sample may be carry-over from other donors' samples. The material sequenced was naive CD4+ T cells from PBMCs. This sample's subset: CD45RA+ positively selected. In nucleotides, the CDR3 is TGTGCCAGCAGTTCCCCGGGACAGGCCAAAGAGACCCAGTACTTC. This translates into CASSSPGQAKETQYF. Together with reference TRBV28 and TRBJ2-5, the CDR3 gives the full variable domain: DVKVTQSSRYLVKRTGEKVFLECVQDMDHENMFWYRQDPGLGLRLIYFSYDVKMKEKGDIPEGYSVSREKKERFSLILESASTNQTSMYLCASSSPGQAKETQYFGPGTRLLVL.